This T cell receptor (beta chain) was retrieved from a study of CXCR3-negative and CXCR3-positive naive CD8 T cells. Study at large: Some 150 million TRB reads were obtained overall (about 1.5 +/- 0.3 million per library). Study outcomes and limitations: Fresh PBMCs went into most assays, and CXCR3 expression partly declined after cryopreservation. Naive cells positive for CXCR3 carried more hydrophobic TRB CDR3s than CXCR3-negative ones. Diversity in memory CD8+ cells fell much lower than the comparably high levels seen in both naive subsets.

On this clonotype itself: What it binds is unknown.

Germline CDR1 is KGHSH and CDR2 is LQKENI. This CDR3 contains 16 residues. The study made its TRB cDNA libraries by 5' RACE, adding UMI labels. TCRdb re-called the 5' RACE reads; one entry per CDR3 protein, DNA not given. The sample includes some 150,000 distinct CDR3 sequences. Naive CD8+ T cells had a CD45RO-CCR7+CD27+CD95- phenotype. Sequencing was done on a sample of naive CXCR3+ CD8+ T cells from blood. The subset is: CD45RO-CCR7+CD27+CD95- naive CD8+ T cells expressing CXCR3 (TNR3+). The TCR originated in a human donor in good health. Some clones in this sample may be carry-over from other donors' samples. The genes are TRBV18 and TRBJ2-3; absent DNA, TCRdb's TRBD1 call cannot be checked. The chain's CDR3 is CASSLTRGTGPDTQYF.